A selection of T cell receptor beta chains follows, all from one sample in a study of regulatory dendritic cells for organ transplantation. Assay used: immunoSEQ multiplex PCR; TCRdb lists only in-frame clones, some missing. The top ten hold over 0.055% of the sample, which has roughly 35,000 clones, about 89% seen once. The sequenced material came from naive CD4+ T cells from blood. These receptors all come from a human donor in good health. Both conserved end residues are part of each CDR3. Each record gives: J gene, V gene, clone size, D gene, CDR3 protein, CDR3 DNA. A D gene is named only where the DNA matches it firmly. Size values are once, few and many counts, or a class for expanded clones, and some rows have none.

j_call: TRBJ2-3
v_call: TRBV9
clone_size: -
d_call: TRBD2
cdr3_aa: CASSVSGRVDTQYF
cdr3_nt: TGTGCCAGCAGCGTGAGCGGGAGAGTAGATACGCAGTATTTT

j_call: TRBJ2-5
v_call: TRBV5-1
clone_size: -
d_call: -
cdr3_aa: CASSSRVDQETQYF
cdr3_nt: TGCGCCAGCAGCTCCCGGGTGGATCAAGAGACCCAGTACTTC

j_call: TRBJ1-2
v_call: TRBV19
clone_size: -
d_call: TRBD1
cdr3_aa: CASSLDRGYGYTF
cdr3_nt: TGTGCCAGTAGTCTGGACAGGGGGTACGGCTACACCTTC

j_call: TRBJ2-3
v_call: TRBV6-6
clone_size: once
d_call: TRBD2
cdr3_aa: CASSYLNSGAQYF
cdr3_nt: TGTGCCAGCAGTTACCTCAATAGCGGGGCGCAGTATTTT

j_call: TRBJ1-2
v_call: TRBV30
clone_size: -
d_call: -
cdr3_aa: CAWSGSTYGYTF
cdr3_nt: TGTGCCTGGAGTGGGTCAACGTATGGCTACACCTTC

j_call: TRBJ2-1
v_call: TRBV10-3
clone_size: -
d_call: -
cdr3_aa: CATHTLRDNEQFF
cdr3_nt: TGTGCCACGCACACGCTAAGAGACAATGAGCAGTTCTTC

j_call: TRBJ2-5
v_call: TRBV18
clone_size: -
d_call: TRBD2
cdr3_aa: CASSLISPSGTFQETQYF
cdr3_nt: TGTGCCAGCTCACTCATTTCCCCTAGCGGAACCTTCCAAGAGACCCAGTACTTC

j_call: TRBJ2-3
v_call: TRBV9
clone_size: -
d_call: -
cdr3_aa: CASSVGLAPDPDTQYF
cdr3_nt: TGTGCCAGCAGCGTAGGGCTAGCACCCGACCCGGATACGCAGTATTTT

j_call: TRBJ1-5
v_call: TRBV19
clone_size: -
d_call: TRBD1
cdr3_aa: CASSATGQGRGQPQHF
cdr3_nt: TGTGCCAGTAGCGCGACGGGACAGGGTCGGGGTCAGCCCCAGCATTTT

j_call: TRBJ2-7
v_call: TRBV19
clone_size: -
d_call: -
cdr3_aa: CASSQQDGNYYEQYF
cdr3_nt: TGTGCCAGTAGCCAACAGGACGGGAACTACTACGAGCAGTACTTC

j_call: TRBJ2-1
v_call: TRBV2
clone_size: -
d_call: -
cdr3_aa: CASRGRNEQFF
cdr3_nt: TGTGCCAGCCGGGGTCGGAATGAGCAGTTCTTC

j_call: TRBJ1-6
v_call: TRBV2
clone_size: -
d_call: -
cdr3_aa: CASSEASVLNSPLHF
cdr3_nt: TGTGCCAGCAGTGAAGCAAGCGTCCTAAATTCACCCCTCCACTTT

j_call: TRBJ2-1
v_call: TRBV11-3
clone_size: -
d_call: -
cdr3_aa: CASSLGRRNNEQFF
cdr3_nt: TGTGCCAGCAGCTTGGGAAGGCGGAACAATGAGCAGTTCTTC

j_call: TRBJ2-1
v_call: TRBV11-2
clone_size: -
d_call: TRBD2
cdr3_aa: CASSLDGGLAGGREQFF
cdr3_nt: TGTGCCAGCAGCTTAGATGGGGGACTAGCGGGAGGGCGGGAGCAGTTCTTC

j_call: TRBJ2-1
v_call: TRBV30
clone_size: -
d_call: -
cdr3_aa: CACGTVRSYNEQFF
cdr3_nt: TGTGCCTGCGGGACCGTGAGGTCCTACAATGAGCAGTTCTTC

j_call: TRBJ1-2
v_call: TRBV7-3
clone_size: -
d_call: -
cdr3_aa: CASSLTAGRSALGYTF
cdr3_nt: TGTGCCAGCAGCTTAACCGCCGGGCGCTCAGCTTTGGGCTACACCTTC

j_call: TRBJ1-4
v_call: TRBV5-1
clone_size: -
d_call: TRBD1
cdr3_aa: CASSYGQGVTNEKLFF
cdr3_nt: TGCGCCAGCAGCTATGGACAGGGCGTAACTAATGAAAAACTGTTTTTT

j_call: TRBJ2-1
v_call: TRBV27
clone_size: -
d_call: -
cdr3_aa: CASSGQGGGAYNEQFF
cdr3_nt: TGTGCCAGCTCAGGCCAGGGAGGGGGAGCTTACAATGAGCAGTTCTTC

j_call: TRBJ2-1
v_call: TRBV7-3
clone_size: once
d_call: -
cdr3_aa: CASSPIRTPRNEQFF
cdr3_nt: TGTGCCAGCAGCCCGATAAGGACACCGCGCAATGAGCAGTTCTTC

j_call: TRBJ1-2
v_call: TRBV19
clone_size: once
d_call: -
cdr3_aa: CASKGEGNYGYTF
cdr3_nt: TGTGCCAGTAAGGGAGAGGGCAACTATGGCTACACCTTC

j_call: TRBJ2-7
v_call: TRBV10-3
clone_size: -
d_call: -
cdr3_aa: CAIGQGSYEQYF
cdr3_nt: TGTGCCATCGGGCAGGGGTCCTACGAGCAGTACTTC

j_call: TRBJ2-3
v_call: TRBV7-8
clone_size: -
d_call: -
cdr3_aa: CASSSNLDTQYF
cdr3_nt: TGTGCCAGCAGCTCAAACCTAGATACGCAGTATTTT

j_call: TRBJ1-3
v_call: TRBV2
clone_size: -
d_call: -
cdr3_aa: CASRGTLGNTIYF
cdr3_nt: TGTGCCAGCAGGGGGACACTCGGAAACACCATATATTTT

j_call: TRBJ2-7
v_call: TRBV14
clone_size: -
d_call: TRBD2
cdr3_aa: CASSQDGTGGSYEQYF
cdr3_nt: TGTGCCAGCAGCCAAGATGGGACGGGAGGGTCCTACGAGCAGTACTTC

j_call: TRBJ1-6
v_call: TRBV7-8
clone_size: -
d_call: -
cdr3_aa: CASKLGGVSRSPLHF
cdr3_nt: TGTGCCAGCAAACTCGGGGGGGTGTCGCGCTCACCCCTCCACTTT

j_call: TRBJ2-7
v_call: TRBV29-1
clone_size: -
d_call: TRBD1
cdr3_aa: CSAAHPLQGVQREQYF
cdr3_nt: TGCAGCGCCGCCCACCCTCTCCAGGGGGTGCAGAGGGAGCAGTACTTC

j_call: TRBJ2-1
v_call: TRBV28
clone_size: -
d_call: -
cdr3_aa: CASSSRRYSYNEQFF
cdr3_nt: TGTGCCAGCAGTTCCCGACGGTACTCCTACAATGAGCAGTTCTTC

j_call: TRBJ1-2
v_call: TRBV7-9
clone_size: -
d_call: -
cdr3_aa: CASRRTANHGYTF
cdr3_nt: TGTGCCAGCAGGCGGACGGCTAACCATGGCTACACCTTC

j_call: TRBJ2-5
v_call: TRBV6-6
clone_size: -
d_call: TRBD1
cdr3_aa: CASSYGGTGQETQYF
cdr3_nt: TGTGCCAGCAGTTACGGGGGGACAGGCCAAGAGACCCAGTACTTC